This TCR beta chain stems from a study of cytomegalovirus exposure and HLA in healthy donors. General study findings and limits: Reportedly, a later analysis found an Asian-associated ancestry cluster had fewer N-insertions than the roughly 700-donor mean.

The PCR used 60 Vbeta and 13 Jbeta primers. Sequencing was performed with immunoSEQ multiplex PCR; in TCRdb, only in-frame clones are kept and a portion is missing. The sample includes around 150,000 clones, 50% to 75% of them seen just once. This clone showed up just a few times. Its antigen is undetermined. Material: PBMCs. The source is a woman between 35 and 50 years old in good health and CMV-seronegative.

CDR3 in DNA: TGCGCCAGTGCCGACCACAGGGTGGCCCAAGAGACCCAGTACTTC. It specifies CASADHRVAQETQYF. This sequence joins TRBV5-1 and TRBJ2-5, with a weak D call TRBD1 (6 bases). The CDR3 is made up of 15 amino acids. CDR1 SGHRS and CDR2 YFSETQ come from the germline V gene. With 8 bases removed from V and 1 base from J, the gap between germline ends came to 18 bases.